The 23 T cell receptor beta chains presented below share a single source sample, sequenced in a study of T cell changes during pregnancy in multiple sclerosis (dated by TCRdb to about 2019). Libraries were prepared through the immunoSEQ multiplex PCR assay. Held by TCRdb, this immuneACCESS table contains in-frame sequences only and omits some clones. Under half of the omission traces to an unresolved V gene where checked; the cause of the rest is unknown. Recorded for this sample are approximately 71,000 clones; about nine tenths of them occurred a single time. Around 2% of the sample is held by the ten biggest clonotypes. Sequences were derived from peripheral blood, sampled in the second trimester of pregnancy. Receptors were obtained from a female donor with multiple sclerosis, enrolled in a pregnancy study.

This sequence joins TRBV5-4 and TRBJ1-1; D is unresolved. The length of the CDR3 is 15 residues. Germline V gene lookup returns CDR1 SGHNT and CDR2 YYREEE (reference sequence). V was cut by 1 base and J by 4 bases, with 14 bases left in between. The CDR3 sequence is CASSLSRGYSTEAFF. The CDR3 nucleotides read TGTGCCAGCAGCTTGTCTCGGGGATATAGCACTGAAGCTTTCTTT.

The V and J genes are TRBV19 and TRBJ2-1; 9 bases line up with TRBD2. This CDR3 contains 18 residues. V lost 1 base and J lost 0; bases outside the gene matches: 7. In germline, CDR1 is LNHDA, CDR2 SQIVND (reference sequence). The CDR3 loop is CASSIGGRARSSYNEQFF. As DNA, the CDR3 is TGTGCCAGTAGTATAGGCGGGAGGGCGAGGAGCTCCTACAATGAGCAGTTCTTC.

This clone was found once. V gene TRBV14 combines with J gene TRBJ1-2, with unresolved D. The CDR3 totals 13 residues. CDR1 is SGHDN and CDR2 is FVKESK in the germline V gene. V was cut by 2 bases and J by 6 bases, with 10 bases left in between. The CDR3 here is CASSQSGRHGYTF. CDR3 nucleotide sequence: TGTGCCAGCAGCCAATCGGGGAGGCATGGCTACACCTTC.

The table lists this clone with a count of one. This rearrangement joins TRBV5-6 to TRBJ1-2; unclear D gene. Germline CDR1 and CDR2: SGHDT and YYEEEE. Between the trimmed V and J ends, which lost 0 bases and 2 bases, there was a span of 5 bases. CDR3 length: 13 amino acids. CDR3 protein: CASSLDRNYGYTF. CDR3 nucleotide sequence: TGTGCCAGCAGCTTGGACAGAAACTATGGCTACACCTTC.

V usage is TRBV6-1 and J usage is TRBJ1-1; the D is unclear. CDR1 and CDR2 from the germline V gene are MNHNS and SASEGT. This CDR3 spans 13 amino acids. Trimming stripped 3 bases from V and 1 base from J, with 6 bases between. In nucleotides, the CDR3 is TGTGCCAGCAGTGACGAGGAGAACACTGAAGCTTTCTTT. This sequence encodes CASSDEENTEAFF.

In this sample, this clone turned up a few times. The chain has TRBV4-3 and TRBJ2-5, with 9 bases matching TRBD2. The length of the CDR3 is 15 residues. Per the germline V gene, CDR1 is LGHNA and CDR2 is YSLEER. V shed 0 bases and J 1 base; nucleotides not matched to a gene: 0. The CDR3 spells CASSQERGGQETQYF. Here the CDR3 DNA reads TGCGCCAGCAGCCAAGAGCGGGGGGGCCAAGAGACCCAGTACTTC.

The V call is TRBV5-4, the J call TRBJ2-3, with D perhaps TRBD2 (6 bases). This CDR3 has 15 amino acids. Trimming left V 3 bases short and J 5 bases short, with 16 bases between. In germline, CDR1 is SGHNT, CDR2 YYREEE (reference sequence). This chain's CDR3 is CASSSTGTERDTQYF. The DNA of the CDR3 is TGTGCCAGCAGCTCCACCGGGACTGAGCGAGATACGCAGTATTTT.

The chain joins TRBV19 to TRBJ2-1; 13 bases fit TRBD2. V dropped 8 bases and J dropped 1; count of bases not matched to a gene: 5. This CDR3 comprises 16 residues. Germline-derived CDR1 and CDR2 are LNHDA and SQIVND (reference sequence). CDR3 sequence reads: CASGTSGIGSYNEQFF. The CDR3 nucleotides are TGTGCCAGTGGGACTAGCGGGATAGGTTCCTACAATGAGCAGTTCTTC.

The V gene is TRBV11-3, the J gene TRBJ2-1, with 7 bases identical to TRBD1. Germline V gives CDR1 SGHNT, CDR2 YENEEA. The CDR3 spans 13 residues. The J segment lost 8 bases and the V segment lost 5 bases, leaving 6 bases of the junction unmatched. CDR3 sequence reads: CASSVTGFHEQFF. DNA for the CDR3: TGTGCCAGCAGCGTGACAGGGTTTCATGAGCAGTTCTTC. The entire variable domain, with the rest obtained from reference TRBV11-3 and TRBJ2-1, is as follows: EAGVVQSPRYKIIEKKQPVAFWCNPISGHNTLYWYLQNLGQGPELLIRYENEEAVDDSQLPKDRFSAERLKGVDSTLKIQPAELGDSAVYLCASSVTGFHEQFFGPGTRLTVL.

CDR3 in amino acids: CASSLGSSGGRATDTQYF. CDR3 sequence (DNA): TGTGCCAGCAGCTTAGGGAGTTCGGGCGGGAGGGCCACAGATACGCAGTATTTT. The chain links TRBV11-1 to TRBJ2-3; 9 bases are shared with TRBD2. The CDR3 is made up of 18 amino acids. Germline trimming cut 1 base from V and 2 bases from J; bases unmatched to any gene: 10. Germline values: CDR1 SGHAT, CDR2 FQDESV (reference sequence).

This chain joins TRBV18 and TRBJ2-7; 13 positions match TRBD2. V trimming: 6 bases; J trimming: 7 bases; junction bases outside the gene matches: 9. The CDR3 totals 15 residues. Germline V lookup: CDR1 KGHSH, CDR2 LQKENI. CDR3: CASSPRTSGSLEQYF. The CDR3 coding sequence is TGTGCCAGCTCGCCAAGGACTAGCGGGAGTCTAGAGCAGTACTTC.

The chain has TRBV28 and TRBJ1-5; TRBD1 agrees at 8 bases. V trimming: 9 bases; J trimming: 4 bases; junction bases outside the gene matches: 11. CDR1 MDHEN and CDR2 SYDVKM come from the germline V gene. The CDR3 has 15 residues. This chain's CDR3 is CASNPRDRHNQPQHF. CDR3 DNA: TGTGCCAGTAACCCCAGGGACAGGCATAATCAGCCCCAGCATTTT.

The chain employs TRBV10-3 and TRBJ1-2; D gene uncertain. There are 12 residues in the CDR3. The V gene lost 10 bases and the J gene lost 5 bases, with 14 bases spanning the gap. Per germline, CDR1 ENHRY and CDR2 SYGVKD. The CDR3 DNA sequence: TGTGCCACCGGGGAGGGTTGGTATGGCTACACCTTC. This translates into CATGEGWYGYTF.

The CDR3 is CAWNSGASEYNEQFF. The CDR3 DNA is TGTGCCTGGAACAGTGGGGCTAGCGAGTACAATGAGCAGTTCTTC. The V and J genes are TRBV30 and TRBJ2-1; D possibly corresponds to TRBD2 (6 bases). Germline CDR1 and CDR2: GTSNPN and SVGIG (reference sequence). The CDR3 is made up of 15 amino acids. V was pared by 4 bases and J by 4 bases, with 17 bases between.

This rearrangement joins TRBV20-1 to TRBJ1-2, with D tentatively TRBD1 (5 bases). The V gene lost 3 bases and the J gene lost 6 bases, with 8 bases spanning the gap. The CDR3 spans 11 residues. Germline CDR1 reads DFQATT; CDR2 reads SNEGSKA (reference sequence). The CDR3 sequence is CSARMTDGYTF. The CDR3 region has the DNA TGCAGTGCTAGGATGACAGATGGCTACACCTTC.

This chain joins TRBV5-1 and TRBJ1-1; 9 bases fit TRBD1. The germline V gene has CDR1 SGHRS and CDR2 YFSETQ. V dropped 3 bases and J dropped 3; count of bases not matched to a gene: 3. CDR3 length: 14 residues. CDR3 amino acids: CASSYRTGDTEAFF. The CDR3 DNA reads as TGCGCCAGCAGCTATAGGACAGGGGACACTGAAGCTTTCTTT. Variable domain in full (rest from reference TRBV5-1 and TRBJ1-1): KAGVTQTPRYLIKTRGQQVTLSCSPISGHRSVSWYQQTPGQGLQFLFEYFSETQRNKGNFPGRFSGRQFSNSRSEMNVSTLELGDSALYLCASSYRTGDTEAFFGQGTRLTVV.

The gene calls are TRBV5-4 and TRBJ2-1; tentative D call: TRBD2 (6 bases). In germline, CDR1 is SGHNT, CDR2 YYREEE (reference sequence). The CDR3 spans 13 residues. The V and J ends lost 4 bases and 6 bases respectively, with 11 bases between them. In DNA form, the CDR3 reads TGTGCCAGCAGCACCCGGGAGAGCAATGAGCAGTTCTTC. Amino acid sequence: CASSTRESNEQFF.

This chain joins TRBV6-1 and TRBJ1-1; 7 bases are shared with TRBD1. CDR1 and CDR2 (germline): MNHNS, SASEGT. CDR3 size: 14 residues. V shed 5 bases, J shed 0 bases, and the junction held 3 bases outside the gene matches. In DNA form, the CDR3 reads TGTGCCAGCAGTCGACAGGGAATGAACACTGAAGCTTTCTTT. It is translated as CASSRQGMNTEAFF.

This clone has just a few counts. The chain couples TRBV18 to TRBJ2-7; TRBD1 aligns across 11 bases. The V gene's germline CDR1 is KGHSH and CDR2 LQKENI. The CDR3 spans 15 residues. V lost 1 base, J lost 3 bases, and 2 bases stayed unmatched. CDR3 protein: CASSPQGQGGYEQYF. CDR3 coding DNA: TGTGCCAGCTCACCACAGGGACAGGGGGGCTACGAGCAGTACTTC.

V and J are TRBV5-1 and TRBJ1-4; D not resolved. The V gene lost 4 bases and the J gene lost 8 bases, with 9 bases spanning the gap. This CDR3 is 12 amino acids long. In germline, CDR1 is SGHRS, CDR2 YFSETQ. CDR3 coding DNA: TGCGCCAGCAGCGGAGGTGGGGAAAAACTGTTTTTT. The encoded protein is CASSGGGEKLFF. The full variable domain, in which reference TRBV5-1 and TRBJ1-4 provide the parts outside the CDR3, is KAGVTQTPRYLIKTRGQQVTLSCSPISGHRSVSWYQQTPGQGLQFLFEYFSETQRNKGNFPGRFSGRQFSNSRSEMNVSTLELGDSALYLCASSGGGEKLFFGSGTQLSVL.

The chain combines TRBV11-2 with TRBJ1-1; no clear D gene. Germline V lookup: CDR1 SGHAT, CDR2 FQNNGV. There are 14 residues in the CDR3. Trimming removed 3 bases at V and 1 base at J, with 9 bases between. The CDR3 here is CASSFHQSNTEAFF. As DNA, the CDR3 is TGTGCCAGCAGCTTTCACCAGTCGAACACTGAAGCTTTCTTT.

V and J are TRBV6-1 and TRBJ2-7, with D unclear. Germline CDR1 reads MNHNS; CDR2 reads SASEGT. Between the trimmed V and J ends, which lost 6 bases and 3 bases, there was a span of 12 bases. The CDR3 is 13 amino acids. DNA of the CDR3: TGTGCCAGCAGACTGGTAGCTGACTACGAGCAGTACTTC. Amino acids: CASRLVADYEQYF.

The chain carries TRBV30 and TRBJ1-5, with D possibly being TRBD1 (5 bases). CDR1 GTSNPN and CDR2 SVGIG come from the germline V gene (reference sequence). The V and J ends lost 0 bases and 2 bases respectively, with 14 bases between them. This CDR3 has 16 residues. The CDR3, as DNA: TGTGCCTGGAGTGTACTAGGGGAGGTCGGCAATCAGCCCCAGCATTTT. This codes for CAWSVLGEVGNQPQHF.